The T cell receptor (beta chain) described here comes from a study of cytotoxic CD8 clonotypes in ibrutinib-treated CLL. The table came from immunoSEQ multiplex PCR; TCRdb's copy has only in-frame clones and leaves some out. The sample has approximately 120,000 clones, around four fifths seen once. J lost 1 base, V lost 6 bases, and 4 bases had no gene match. The CDR3 is made up of 15 amino acids. The germline V gene has CDR1 LNHDA and CDR2 SQIVND (reference sequence). The source was PBMCs, collected after 24 months of ibrutinib treatment. This receptor was taken from a human donor with chronic lymphocytic leukemia. The chain couples TRBV19 to TRBJ1-5, with TRBD1 identical over 9 bases. In DNA, the CDR3 is TGTGCCAGTAGGGTACAGGGGGCGAGCAATCAGCCCCAGCATTTT. This translates into CASRVQGASNQPQHF.